The 21 T cell receptor beta chains reported below all come from one sample, sequenced in a study of control samples from healthy donors and cancer patients. Only in-frame clones appear in the TCRdb table, and some are missing; sequencing was by immunoSEQ multiplex PCR. Of approximately 53,000 clones listed, approximately 90% are singletons. The sequencing input was PBMCs. All receptors come from a man aged 30 to 39 with colorectal cancer.

The chain uses TRBV6-2 or TRBV6-3 and TRBJ2-3, with 13 nucleotides matching TRBD2. Germline values: CDR1 MNHEY, CDR2 SVGEGT. The CDR3 totals 18 residues. V dropped 6 bases and J dropped 2; count of bases not matched to a gene: 11. CDR3 nucleotide sequence: TGTGCCAGCAGCCCATTTCCAGGACTAGCGGGGGACACAGATACGCAGTATTTT. Its protein is CASSPFPGLAGDTDTQYF.

V and J are TRBV19 and TRBJ1-4, with 7 positions matching TRBD1. J lost 3 bases, V lost 6 bases, and 4 bases had no gene match. Germline-derived CDR1 and CDR2 are LNHDA and SQIVND (reference sequence). This CDR3 is built from 14 residues. The CDR3: CASRRGLANEKLFF. The CDR3, as DNA: TGTGCCAGTAGGAGGGGGCTGGCTAATGAAAAACTGTTTTTT. The full variable domain, its missing parts supplied by reference TRBV19 and TRBJ1-4, is DGGITQSPKYLFRKEGQNVTLSCEQNLNHDAMYWYRQDPGQGLRLIYYSQIVNDFQKGDIAEGYSVSREKKESFPLTVTSAQKNPTAFYLCASRRGLANEKLFFGSGTQLSVL.

The rearrangement links TRBV4-3 to TRBJ2-2; 7 positions agree with TRBD1. The CDR3 loop spans 14 amino acids. Germline V gene data show CDR1 as LGHNA and CDR2 as YSLEER. V trimming: 4 bases; J trimming: 6 bases; junction bases outside the gene matches: 5. CDR3 bases: TGCGCCAGCAGCCTTGGACAGGAGCCCGGGGAGCTGTTTTTT. Translating it yields CASSLGQEPGELFF.

The chain carries TRBV10-3 and TRBJ2-4; tentatively, D is TRBD1 (5 bases). CDR3 length: 15 amino acids. CDR1 is ENHRY and CDR2 is SYGVKD in the germline V gene. V dropped 0 bases and J dropped 8 bases, with 14 bases sitting between them. This CDR3 reads CAISESYRLGDIQYF. The DNA of the CDR3 is TGTGCCATCAGTGAGTCTTACAGGCTCGGAGACATTCAGTACTTC.

V and J are TRBV6-2 or TRBV6-3 and TRBJ2-1; 12 nucleotides align to TRBD2. The J segment lost 8 bases and the V segment lost 5 bases, leaving 16 bases of the junction unmatched. Germline CDR1 is MNHEY and CDR2 is SVGEGT. The CDR3 consists of 18 residues. CDR3 sequence (DNA): TGTGCCAGCAGTAGCGCTAGCGGGGGGGCACTCGGGATGTATGAGCAGTTCTTC. Protein product: CASSSASGGALGMYEQFF.

The rearrangement joins TRBV9 to TRBJ2-5, with D hard to call. Germline-derived CDR1 and CDR2 are SGDLS and YYNGEE. V was clipped by 4 bases and J by 1 base, with 11 bases between them. The CDR3 runs to 14 residues. The DNA of the CDR3 is TGTGCCAGCAGCCATGGACGGACCCAAGAGACCCAGTACTTC. As protein: CASSHGRTQETQYF.

J is TRBJ1-6 and V is TRBV6-1; D remains unclear. Trimming stripped 3 bases from V and 7 bases from J, with 7 bases between. Germline V lookup: CDR1 MNHNS, CDR2 SASEGT. This CDR3 contains 13 residues. DNA of the CDR3: TGTGCCAGCAGTGACCGTCTAAATTCACCCCTCCACTTT. Protein product: CASSDRLNSPLHF.

This clone was detected a few times. The chain joins TRBV4-3 to TRBJ2-3; D is perhaps TRBD2 (5 bases). The V end was cut by 2 bases, the J end by 4 bases, with 13 bases between. This CDR3 comprises 15 residues. Germline V gene data show CDR1 as LGHNA and CDR2 as YSLEER. The CDR3 nucleotides read TGCGCCAGCAGCCAATTACACCGGGGAGCAGATACGCAGTATTTT. Protein sequence: CASSQLHRGADTQYF.

The chain joins TRBV19 to TRBJ1-5, with D uncertain. This CDR3 has 14 residues. The germline V and J ends were trimmed by 3 bases and 2 bases, with 8 bases remaining between them. CDR1 is LNHDA, CDR2 SQIVND, per germline (reference sequence). The CDR3, as DNA: TGTGCCAGTAGTATGCGGGTTCGCAATCAGCCCCAGCATTTT. The encoded protein is CASSMRVRNQPQHF.

The chain uses TRBV13 and TRBJ2-3; 7 bases map to TRBD1. The V segment lost 5 bases and the J segment 3 bases; nucleotides outside the gene matches: 11. Germline V gene sequence: CDR1 PRHDT, CDR2 FYEKMQ (reference sequence). This CDR3 has 16 residues. The CDR3 nucleotides read TGTGCCAGCAGCCCACCGTCAGGGGGTCGGACAGATACGCAGTATTTT. Translated, it gives CASSPPSGGRTDTQYF.

This clone was picked up one time. V gene TRBV2 combines with J gene TRBJ2-1; 14 bases are a match to TRBD2. The CDR3 sequence is 13 residues long. Trimming removed 6 bases from V and 10 bases from J; junction bases left unmatched: 2. Germline loops: CDR1 SNHLY, CDR2 FYNNEI. CDR3: CASRRLAGGEQFF. The CDR3 DNA sequence: TGTGCCAGCAGGAGACTAGCGGGGGGGGAGCAGTTCTTC.

This clone is a singleton in its sample. V gene TRBV7-9 combines with J gene TRBJ1-1; D is possibly TRBD1 (5 bases). The CDR3 runs to 14 residues. Trimming pared 2 bases from V and 2 bases from J, leaving 9 bases between. Germline V gives CDR1 SEHNR, CDR2 FQNEAQ (reference sequence). CDR3 protein: CASSLSQGNTEAFF. The DNA of the CDR3 is TGTGCCAGCAGCTTAAGCCAGGGCAACACTGAAGCTTTCTTT. Complete variable domain (other parts from reference TRBV7-9 and TRBJ1-1): DTGVSQNPRHKITKRGQNVTFRCDPISEHNRLYWYRQTLGQGPEFLTYFQNEAQLEKSRLLSDRFSAERPKGSFSTLEIQRTEQGDSAMYLCASSLSQGNTEAFFGQGTRLTVV.

V usage is TRBV3-1 (or the pseudogene TRBV3-2) and J usage is TRBJ1-4; 8 nucleotides agree with TRBD1. The J segment lost 4 bases and the V segment lost 0 bases, leaving 7 bases of the junction unmatched. The length of the CDR3 is 17 residues. Germline CDR1 LGHDT, CDR2 YNNKEL (reference sequence). CDR3 bases: TGTGCCAGCAGCCAAGACTTCGGACAGGGCCTTAATGAAAAACTGTTTTTT. Amino acid sequence: CASSQDFGQGLNEKLFF.

The CDR3 loop is CASSLPGQVETFF. CDR3 DNA sequence: TGTGCCAGCAGTTTACCCGGACAGGTCGAAACTTTCTTT. The chain combines TRBV12-3 or TRBV12-4 with TRBJ1-1, with 7 bases that match TRBD1. The length of the CDR3 is 13 residues. After removal of 2 bases from V and 12 bases from J, the junction contained 9 bases not matched to a gene.

The rearrangement links TRBV15 to TRBJ1-2; no firm D call. This CDR3 spans 13 amino acids. Germline lookup yields CDR1 LNHNV and CDR2 YYDKDF (reference sequence). The V end lost 0 bases, the J end lost 5 bases, and 7 bases lay between the germline ends. This CDR3 reads CATSRDRVYGYTF. The CDR3 region has the DNA TGTGCCACCAGCAGAGACAGAGTATATGGCTACACCTTC.

This rearrangement joins TRBV7-2 to TRBJ2-5; TRBD1 matches 9 bases. V trimming: 1 base; J trimming: 6 bases; junction bases outside the gene matches: 6. Germline V gives CDR1 SGHTA, CDR2 FQGNSA. The CDR3 is 15 amino acids. The CDR3 loop is CASSLDPTGGKTQYF. The CDR3 DNA is TGTGCCAGCAGCTTAGATCCGACAGGGGGAAAGACCCAGTACTTC.

This rearrangement joins TRBV19 to TRBJ2-1; 13 bases fit TRBD2. Germline trimming cut 7 bases from V and 7 bases from J; bases unmatched to any gene: 10. The CDR3 spans 16 residues. Per germline, CDR1 LNHDA and CDR2 SQIVND (reference sequence). CDR3 DNA sequence: TGTGCCAGTATCGGGACTAGCGGGGCCCCCCGGAATGAGCAGTTCTTC. It is translated as CASIGTSGAPRNEQFF.

This sequence joins TRBV12-3 or TRBV12-4 and TRBJ1-1; D is unclear. This CDR3 contains 12 residues. V was clipped by 4 bases and J by 3 bases, with 6 bases between them. The CDR3 sequence: CASSSEHTEAFF. CDR3 bases: TGTGCCAGCAGTTCCGAACACACTGAAGCTTTCTTT.

The rearrangement links TRBV20-1 to TRBJ1-6; D perhaps matches TRBD1 (5 bases). There are 14 residues in the CDR3. Germline V gene sequence: CDR1 DFQATT, CDR2 SNEGSKA (reference sequence). Trimming cost V 6 bases and J 3 bases, with 12 bases left between them. CDR3 bases: TGCAGTGCGAGTTCGGGGCACTATAATTCACCCCTCCACTTT. Translation gives CSASSGHYNSPLHF.

The chain has TRBV9 and TRBJ2-1; D is possibly TRBD1 (6 bases). CDR1 and CDR2 from the germline V gene are SGDLS and YYNGEE. The V end was cut by 0 bases, the J end by 9 bases, with 19 bases between. The CDR3 totals 16 residues. CDR3 sequence (DNA): TGTGCCAGCAGCGTAGGGCAGGGGCGCATGGATGGTGAGCAGTTCTTC. This encodes CASSVGQGRMDGEQFF.

The chain links TRBV3-1 (or the pseudogene TRBV3-2) to TRBJ2-7; 7 positions agree with TRBD1. The CDR3 covers 20 residues. With 2 bases clipped from V and 5 bases from J, the junction kept 24 bases outside the gene matches. From germline, CDR1 is LGHDT and CDR2 YNNKEL (reference sequence). CDR3 coding DNA: TGTGCCAGCAGCCAAAAAGTCGAGGGCCAAGAGAATAGGGGGCGAGACGAGCAGTACGTC. It codes for CASSQKVEGQENRGRDEQYV.